This passage covers 30 T cell receptor beta chains from one sample sequenced in a study of blood T cell repertoires in COVID-19. TCRdb's table, derived via immunoSEQ multiplex PCR, lists solely in-frame clones and lacks some. This repertoire shows around 95,000 clones, about 90% found once; its top ten account for around 5%. What was sequenced was peripheral blood. The receptors stem from a human donor in a cohort sampled during active COVID-19.

This chain links TRBV3-1 (or the pseudogene TRBV3-2) with TRBJ2-5; 7 positions match TRBD2. From germline, CDR1 is LGHDT and CDR2 YNNKEL (reference sequence). With 2 bases clipped from V and 4 bases from J, the junction kept 4 bases outside the gene matches. The CDR3 extends over 14 amino acids. The CDR3 loop is CASSQSGRGETQYF. The CDR3 bases are TGTGCCAGCAGCCAAAGTGGGAGGGGAGAGACCCAGTACTTC.

The V gene is TRBV19, the J gene TRBJ2-5; 10 nucleotides line up with TRBD2. Germline CDR1 is LNHDA and CDR2 is SQIVND (reference sequence). V dropped 1 base and J dropped 4; count of bases not matched to a gene: 12. This CDR3 has 18 residues. The CDR3 DNA sequence: TGTGCCAGTAGTATAGCAGGGGCTAGCGGGAGCTTGGGAGAGACCCAGTACTTC. It translates to CASSIAGASGSLGETQYF.

The CDR3 DNA follows: TGTGCCAGCAGCTCTCCGACAGGGGACTCCTACGAGCAGTACTTC. Translation gives CASSSPTGDSYEQYF. The chain employs TRBV5-4 and TRBJ2-7; 8 nucleotides line up with TRBD1. Trimming took 3 bases from V and 0 from J; bases not matched to a gene: 5. CDR3 length equals 15 residues. The V gene's germline CDR1 is SGHNT and CDR2 YYREEE (reference sequence).

The chain links TRBV6-2 or TRBV6-3 to TRBJ1-1; D may be TRBD1 (6 bases). The CDR3 runs 14 residues. V was pared by 2 bases and J by 0 bases, with 7 bases between. Germline-derived CDR1 and CDR2 are MNHEY and SVGEGT. As DNA, the CDR3 is TGTGCCAGCAGTTACAGGGGGATGAACACTGAAGCTTTCTTT. Residues: CASSYRGMNTEAFF.

The rearrangement uses TRBV29-1 and TRBJ1-1, with D maybe TRBD1 (5 bases). Trimming removed 6 bases from V and 1 base from J, with 12 bases in between. This CDR3 has 13 amino acids. CDR1 is SQVTM, CDR2 ANQGSEA, per germline. The CDR3 protein is CSVLIQGNTEAFF. The DNA for the CDR3 is TGCAGCGTATTAATTCAGGGGAACACTGAAGCTTTCTTT.

The J gene is TRBJ2-5, the V gene TRBV6-5; 9 nucleotides agree with TRBD2. Germline V CDR1 and CDR2: MNHEY, SVGAGI. The CDR3 consists of 15 residues. J lost 3 bases, V lost 11 bases, and 13 bases had no gene match. CDR3 region: CAVTSRAGGKETQYF. CDR3 bases: TGTGCCGTCACCTCGAGGGCGGGAGGGAAAGAGACCCAGTACTTC.

This chain connects TRBV3-1 (or the pseudogene TRBV3-2) to TRBJ2-5; D might be TRBD2 (6 bases). The germline V gene has CDR1 LGHDT and CDR2 YNNKEL (reference sequence). V dropped 7 bases and J dropped 8 bases, with 23 bases sitting between them. This CDR3 region has 15 residues. The CDR3 region is CASTTSSGVSGTQYF. In DNA, the CDR3 is TGTGCCAGCACCACAAGTAGCGGCGTTTCAGGAACCCAGTACTTC.

This sequence joins TRBV4-1 and TRBJ2-1; TRBD2 agrees at 13 bases. Germline CDR1 and CDR2: MGHRA and YSYEKL. V lost 2 bases, J lost 7 bases, and 11 bases stayed unmatched. The CDR3 covers 18 residues. CDR3 protein: CASSQRTSGSPRGNEQFF. DNA of the CDR3: TGCGCCAGCAGCCAAAGGACTAGCGGGAGCCCCCGAGGGAATGAGCAGTTCTTC.

The genes are TRBV11-2 and TRBJ2-7; D is ambiguous. The CDR3 runs to 17 residues. Germline values: CDR1 SGHAT, CDR2 FQNNGV. Trimming left V 1 base short and J 0 bases short, with 16 bases between. CDR3 bases: TGTGCCAGCAGCTTAGCCCCATACGCCATGAGCTCCTACGAGCAGTACTTC. Protein: CASSLAPYAMSSYEQYF. The full variable domain, rest sourced from reference TRBV11-2 and TRBJ2-7, is EAGVAQSPRYKIIEKRQSVAFWCNPISGHATLYWYQQILGQGPKLLIQFQNNGVVDDSQLPKDRFSAERLKGVDSTLKIQPAKLEDSAVYLCASSLAPYAMSSYEQYFGPGTRLTVT.

This clone was found a few times. The gene calls are TRBV5-4 and TRBJ2-3; TRBD2 agrees at 7 bases. The CDR3 spans 16 residues. The V gene's germline CDR1 is SGHNT and CDR2 YYREEE (reference sequence). J gave up 6 bases and V 4 bases, and 14 bases lay outside the gene matches. CDR3 protein: CASSPSGGPRKDTQYF. The CDR3 coding sequence is TGTGCCAGCAGCCCCTCGGGAGGCCCGAGAAAGGATACGCAGTATTTT.

This clone has just one count. The chain couples TRBV4-1 to TRBJ2-1, with TRBD2 identical over 11 bases. V dropped 2 bases and J dropped 3; count of bases not matched to a gene: 0. CDR1 is MGHRA, CDR2 YSYEKL, per germline. The CDR3 loop spans 15 amino acids. The CDR3 here is CASSQLAGGYNEQFF. The CDR3 nucleotides read TGCGCCAGCAGCCAACTAGCGGGAGGCTACAATGAGCAGTTCTTC.

The rearrangement links TRBV28 to TRBJ2-3, with TRBD1 matching over 7 bases. The CDR3 is made up of 15 amino acids. Unmatched junction bases numbered 9, after V lost 5 bases and J lost 4 bases. Germline V gene lookup returns CDR1 MDHEN and CDR2 SYDVKM. As DNA, the CDR3 is TGTGCCAGCAGTCTACAGGGGATTAACGCAGATACGCAGTATTTT. It codes for CASSLQGINADTQYF.

V usage is TRBV19 and J usage is TRBJ2-3, with D possibly TRBD2 on 6 matching bases. In germline, CDR1 is LNHDA, CDR2 SQIVND (reference sequence). V was cut by 1 base and J by 2 bases, with 13 bases left in between. The CDR3 loop spans 16 amino acids. The CDR3 loop reads CASSIVRGGYTDTQYF. In DNA form, the CDR3 reads TGTGCCAGTAGTATAGTTCGGGGAGGCTACACAGATACGCAGTATTTT.

The CDR3 here is CASSHHSSGSGNEQFF. DNA of the CDR3: TGTGCCAGCAGCCATCACTCTAGCGGGAGTGGGAATGAGCAGTTCTTC. The J gene is TRBJ2-1, the V gene TRBV4-2; TRBD2 matches at 10 bases. From germline, CDR1 is LGHNA and CDR2 YNFKEQ. This CDR3 comprises 16 residues. J gave up 7 bases and V 3 bases, and 9 bases lay outside the gene matches.

The chain uses TRBV19 and TRBJ2-1; 7 positions match TRBD1. V trimming: 4 bases; J trimming: 6 bases; junction bases outside the gene matches: 6. Germline CDR1 is LNHDA and CDR2 is SQIVND (reference sequence). The CDR3 contains 14 residues. This CDR3 reads CASSNGQAGNEQFF. DNA for the CDR3: TGTGCCAGTAGTAACGGACAGGCGGGCAATGAGCAGTTCTTC.

The rearrangement joins TRBV5-6 to TRBJ1-1; D is perhaps TRBD1 (5 bases). Germline V gene lookup returns CDR1 SGHDT and CDR2 YYEEEE. V was trimmed by 3 bases and J by 0 bases, leaving 9 bases between them. CDR3 length: 14 residues. CDR3 region: CASSWGGLNTEAFF. CDR3 in DNA: TGTGCCAGCAGCTGGGGGGGTTTGAACACTGAAGCTTTCTTT.

This clone was seen a handful of times. The V and J genes are TRBV18 and TRBJ1-5; 7 positions match TRBD1. Trimming at V came to 6 bases and at J to 0 bases, leaving 11 bases not matched to a gene. The CDR3 loop spans 17 amino acids. Germline CDR1 KGHSH, CDR2 LQKENI. CDR3 sequence reads: CASSLGGLQHSNQPQHF. For the CDR3, the DNA is TGTGCCAGCTCTCTAGGGGGCCTACAACATAGCAATCAGCCCCAGCATTTT.

This clone is termed medium-sized. This rearrangement joins TRBV4-1 to TRBJ1-3; D is unresolved. CDR1 and CDR2 from the germline V gene are MGHRA and YSYEKL. Trimming took off 0 bases at V and 3 bases at J, with 12 bases between the two ends. CDR3 length equals 16 residues. CDR3 region: CASSQERSMSGNTIYF. CDR3 in DNA: TGCGCCAGCAGCCAAGAGCGGAGCATGAGTGGAAACACCATATATTTT.

This clone appeared once. The rearrangement links TRBV5-1 to TRBJ2-3; D gene unclear. The CDR3 has 13 residues. Trimming removed 1 base from V and 4 bases from J, with 7 bases in between. Germline V gives CDR1 SGHRS, CDR2 YFSETQ. The CDR3 loop reads CASSLMGADTQYF. DNA of the CDR3: TGCGCCAGCAGCTTGATGGGCGCAGATACGCAGTATTTT.

Points on this clone: Compared with germline, one end of the junction differs, possibly owing to a read error. The CDR3 spells CASSEGLAGGRETQYF. CDR3 nucleotides: TGTGCTAGCAGCGAGGGACTAGCGGGAGGTCGGGAGACCCAGTACTTC. The V gene is TRBV7-7, the J gene TRBJ2-5; 15 bases match TRBD2. The germline gives CDR1 SSHAT, CDR2 FNYEAQ (reference sequence). The CDR3 covers 16 residues. Complete variable domain (other parts from reference TRBV7-7 and TRBJ2-5): GAGVSQSPRYKVTKRGQDVTLRCDPISSHATLYWYQQALGQGPEFLTYFNYEAQPDKSGLPSDRFSAERPEGSISTLTIQRTEQRDSAMYRCASSEGLAGGRETQYFGPGTRLLVL.

The J gene is TRBJ2-3, the V gene TRBV28; D gene ambiguous. The CDR3 runs 14 residues. Germline V CDR1 and CDR2: MDHEN, SYDVKM. The V end was cut by 6 bases, the J end by 11 bases, with 21 bases between. CDR3 loop: CASSPPGPGFGQYF. CDR3 nucleotides: TGTGCCAGCAGCCCTCCTGGTCCTGGTTTCGGGCAGTATTTT.

The chain couples TRBV5-1 to TRBJ2-2; a possible D gene is TRBD1 (5 bases). The V end lost 3 bases, the J end lost 5 bases, and 8 bases lay between the germline ends. Germline-derived CDR1 and CDR2 are SGHRS and YFSETQ. The CDR3 covers 13 residues. The chain's CDR3 is CASSSGYTGELFF. For the CDR3, the DNA is TGCGCCAGCAGCTCAGGGTATACCGGGGAGCTGTTTTTT.

The chain carries TRBV19 and TRBJ1-1; D is possibly TRBD1 (6 bases). The germline CDR1 and CDR2 sequences are LNHDA and SQIVND (reference sequence). The V gene lost 7 bases and the J gene lost 5 bases, with 8 bases spanning the gap. CDR3 length: 11 residues. The chain's CDR3 is CASNRGTEAFF. DNA for the CDR3: TGTGCCAGTAATAGGGGGACTGAAGCTTTCTTT.

The V and J genes are TRBV5-8 and TRBJ2-3; D unclear. Germline CDR1 and CDR2: SGHTS and YDEGEE. The CDR3 contains 13 residues. V was trimmed by 1 base and J by 3 bases, leaving 6 bases between them. The CDR3 here is CASSLIATDTQYF. The CDR3 bases are TGTGCCAGCAGCTTGATAGCAACAGATACGCAGTATTTT.

The chain carries TRBV4-2 and TRBJ2-3; 11 bases line up with TRBD1. CDR3 length equals 17 residues. The germline gives CDR1 LGHNA, CDR2 YNFKEQ. Trimming cost V 0 bases and J 5 bases; bases outside gene matches: 7. The CDR3 is CASSQDWDRGFRDTQYF. CDR3 coding DNA: TGTGCCAGCAGCCAAGATTGGGACAGGGGGTTTAGAGATACGCAGTATTTT.

This chain uses TRBV25-1 with TRBJ2-6; D possibly corresponds to TRBD2 (6 bases). V lost 7 bases and J 4 bases, leaving 14 bases between the germline ends. In germline, CDR1 is MGHDK, CDR2 SYGVNS. CDR3 length: 15 amino acids. CDR3 amino acids: CASTGTDLGANVLTF. The CDR3 DNA reads as TGTGCCAGCACGGGGACTGATCTGGGGGCCAACGTCCTGACTTTC.

V usage is TRBV27 and J usage is TRBJ2-1, with 11 bases that match TRBD2. V shed 8 bases, J shed 7 bases, and the junction held 10 bases outside the gene matches. The germline V gene encodes CDR1 MNHEY and CDR2 SMNVEV (reference sequence). This CDR3 has 15 amino acids. In DNA, the CDR3 is TGTGCCAGCGCCGCTAGCGGGAGGATCGCGAATGAGCAGTTCTTC. Its protein is CASAASGRIANEQFF.

This chain's CDR3 is CAISLAGGPSTDTQYF. The CDR3 DNA sequence: TGTGCCATCTCACTAGCGGGAGGGCCGAGCACAGATACGCAGTATTTT. The V and J genes are TRBV10-3 and TRBJ2-3; 13 bases agree with TRBD2. There are 16 residues in the CDR3. Looked up from germline, CDR1 is ENHRY and CDR2 is SYGVKD. V lost 8 bases to trimming and J lost 0 bases; unmatched junction nucleotides: 5.

The CDR3 spells CASSLSKSSYEQYF. The CDR3 bases are TGTGCCAGCAGCTTAAGCAAGAGCTCCTACGAGCAGTACTTC. The V gene is TRBV7-2, the J gene TRBJ2-7; no clear D gene. Germline CDR1 and CDR2: SGHTA and FQGNSA. The length of the CDR3 is 14 residues. V was trimmed by 2 bases and J by 0 bases, leaving 8 bases between them.

The CDR3 region is CASSLGGRGQETQYF. DNA of the CDR3: TGTGCCAGCAGCTTAGGCGGGAGGGGTCAAGAGACCCAGTACTTC. This chain links TRBV7-9 with TRBJ2-5, with 9 positions matching TRBD2. This CDR3 has 15 residues. CDR1 and CDR2 from the germline V gene are SEHNR and FQNEAQ (reference sequence). Unmatched junction bases numbered 2, after V lost 1 base and J lost 2 bases. The entire variable domain, with the rest obtained from reference TRBV7-9 and TRBJ2-5, is as follows: DTGVSQNPRHKITKRGQNVTFRCDPISEHNRLYWYRQTLGQGPEFLTYFQNEAQLEKSRLLSDRFSAERPKGSFSTLEIQRTEQGDSAMYLCASSLGGRGQETQYFGPGTRLLVL.